This T cell receptor (beta chain) was captured by sequencing in a study of blood T cells in healthy people across ages (dated by TCRdb to between 2014 and 2017). The study in broad terms: Template switching captured roughly one uniquely barcoded TCR beta cDNA molecule per two T cells in model experiments. To track age-related changes in TCR beta repertoire diversity, the study relied on deep sequencing normalized with unique cDNA molecular identifiers. Donors were grouped into four age groups: young (average roughly 15 years), middle-aged (around 39), aged (over 55) and long-lived (approximately 81). The study analyzed two additional independent replicas of 1 million unique cDNA reads from the same blood draw for two donors, one aged 18 to 30 and one aged 80 or older.

The germline V end is reduced by 5 bases and the J end by 6 bases; junction bases left unmatched: 12. Taken from cysteine to phenylalanine, the CDR3 has 15 residues. Just CDR3 DNA is preserved here, 45 bases in frame from base 1. The library relied on 5' RACE. The instrument given in TCRdb is Illumina HiSeq 2500. A second PCR of roughly 6 to 11 cycles was run with a J-beta primer mix and a sample-barcoded 5' primer. Each TCR beta cDNA molecule received a unique molecular identifier from a template-switch 5' adaptor carrying 12 random nucleotides. Each sample yielded at least 3 million CDR3-containing paired-end reads. First-strand cDNA was synthesized from all RNA with the Mint cDNA synthesis kit, primed by a TRBC-specific oligonucleotide. Following uracil-DNA glycosylase treatment, all cDNA underwent a first 18-cycle PCR with the universal primers M1SS and BC2_uni_R. In the original analysis: For normalization, 1 million high-quality reads were randomly selected from each sample, with every read carrying a distinct molecular identifier. Instead of being binned into consensus sequences, reads with shared molecular identifiers were discarded. MiTCR, run with a Q25 quality threshold and the strictest error-elimination algorithm, handled CDR3 identification, clonotype clustering and error correction. A nonparametric unseen species model with Euler transformation was used to estimate lower-bound total TCR beta diversity. TCRdb applied fastp at Q25 and MiXCR to the public reads, then kept only in-frame beta chains. Here each entry gathers all rows of one CDR3 protein and keeps the most common genes and DNA. These V and J calls rely on TCRdb rather than the paper's analysis. The sample table contains about 800,000 distinct CDR3 sequences; only one count was recorded for more than 20% of them. The top ten clones comprise more than 3% of the sample.

Study-level results and caveats: Observed TCR beta diversity correlated strongly with the percentage of naive T cells measured by flow cytometry. Bulk unsorted PBMC profiling prevented conclusive comparison of naive and antigen-experienced compartments. The long-lived group showed more naive CD4+ T cells, fewer expanded clones and increased TCR diversity than the aged group, suggesting age selection. The CMV infection status of donors was not known, potentially confounding age-related changes in expanded clonotypes. Observed TCR beta diversity per million T cells fell roughly linearly with age, and a significant reduction was already apparent by age roughly 41. Total diversity estimates from one million sequenced T cells were considered lower bounds and underestimates.

The approximately 40 donors, aged about 6 to 100 years, were systemically healthy Caucasian individuals from Russia. Each donor gave roughly 9 milliliters of peripheral blood, drawn into EDTA-treated Vacutainer tubes. PBMCs were isolated by Ficoll-Paque density-gradient centrifugation, with at least 6 million obtained per sample. Trizol reagent was used to extract total RNA from PBMCs, with at least 5.5 micrograms per sample. For every donor, an aliquot of PBMCs went through flow cytometry to measure the percentages of naive CD45RAhigh/CD27high T cells. This clonotype has more than one count but fewer than ten. Its antigen is not yet known. Base qualities are missing; no much larger clone stands one base away. This sample was shared with a second study, whose subject was T cells of mothers and their children. Per the second study: The donors were nine systemically healthy Caucasian individuals, made up of three mothers and their six children. cDNA synthesis used all of the extracted RNA, with approximately 1.4 ug of RNA in each 15 ul reaction. In the second PCR, the M1S primer introduced both the sample barcodes and 2-4 random nucleotides. Over 8 million TCR beta CDR3 reads came from each mother, compared with roughly 2.8 million reads from each child. Thymic selection similarly shapes TCR recombination output in related and unrelated pairs, with minor effect from inherited differences. Normalized repertoire overlap was always found to be slightly, but never significantly, higher in related mother-child pairs than in unrelated mother-child pairs. Persistent microchimeric T cell clones were not detected, at a sensitivity of approximately 98 clones per million clonotypes. In the study, deep NGS was used to compare the TCR beta repertoires of mothers and children, and features distinguishing related mother-child pairs from unrelated individuals were sought. On average, the children were approximately 11 +/- 4 years old, while the mothers were around 40 +/- 4 years old. After adapter ligation with NEBNext reagents, the libraries were sequenced on Illumina HiSeq 2000 with 100+100 nt paired-end reads. Mother and child libraries were prepared a month apart and sequenced in separate runs to prevent cross-contamination. Between 500,000 and 2,000,000 distinct TCR beta clonotypes were identified per donor. Naive TCR beta clonotypes were estimated from low-frequency clonotypes matched to each donor's FACS-determined naive share, without sorting.

This chain is built from TRBV12-3 or TRBV12-4 and TRBJ1-2, with TRBD1 identical over 7 junction bases. The receptor's source is a boy aged 5-17 years in good health. The sequencing input was blood. For the CDR3, the sequence is CASSPRQGTPNGYTF. In nucleotides, the sequence is TGTGCCAGCAGTCCCCGACAGGGAACCCCGAATGGCTACACCTTC.